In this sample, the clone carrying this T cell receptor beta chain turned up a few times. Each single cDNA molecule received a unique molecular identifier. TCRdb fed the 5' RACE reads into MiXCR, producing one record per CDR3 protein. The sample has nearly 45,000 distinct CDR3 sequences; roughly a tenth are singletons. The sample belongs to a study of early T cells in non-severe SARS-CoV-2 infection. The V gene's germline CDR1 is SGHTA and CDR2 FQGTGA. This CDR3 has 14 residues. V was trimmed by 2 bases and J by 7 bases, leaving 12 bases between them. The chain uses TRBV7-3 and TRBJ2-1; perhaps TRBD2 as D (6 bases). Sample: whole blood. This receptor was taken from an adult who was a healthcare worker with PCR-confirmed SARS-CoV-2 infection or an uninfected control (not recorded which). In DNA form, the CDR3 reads TGTGCCAGCAGCTTAGGTACAGGAGGGAATGAGCAGTTCTTC. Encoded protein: CASSLGTGGNEQFF.